This TCR beta chain comes out of a study of CD8 T cells in ankylosing spondylitis. Study observations and caveats: Clones that were linked to disease were CD8+ and were relatively rare in peripheral blood. Earlier reports found some motif variants in synovial fluid and blood in reactive arthritis. Characteristic of ankylosing spondylitis blood, it appeared, was a TCR beta motif comprising several highly homologous variants.

The table lists this clonotype with a few counts. Its specificity is not known. V shed 4 bases and J shed 0 bases, with 6 bases lying between them. The CDR3 is made up of 13 amino acids. Germline loops: CDR1 LGHDT, CDR2 YNNKEL (reference sequence). As the method for making TCR beta libraries, quantitative 5'-RACE with molecular barcodes was used. TCRdb fed the 5' RACE reads into MiXCR, producing one record per CDR3 protein. The sample yields roughly 440,000 distinct CDR3 sequences, approximately 17% seen once. Material: blood, either unsorted or a sorted T cell fraction (not recorded which). The chain couples TRBV3-1 to TRBJ1-2, with no clear D. This TCR was sampled from a male donor with ankylosing spondylitis. The DNA for the CDR3 is TGTGCCAGCAGCCCGCGAACTAACTATGGCTACACCTTC. Translation gives CASSPRTNYGYTF.